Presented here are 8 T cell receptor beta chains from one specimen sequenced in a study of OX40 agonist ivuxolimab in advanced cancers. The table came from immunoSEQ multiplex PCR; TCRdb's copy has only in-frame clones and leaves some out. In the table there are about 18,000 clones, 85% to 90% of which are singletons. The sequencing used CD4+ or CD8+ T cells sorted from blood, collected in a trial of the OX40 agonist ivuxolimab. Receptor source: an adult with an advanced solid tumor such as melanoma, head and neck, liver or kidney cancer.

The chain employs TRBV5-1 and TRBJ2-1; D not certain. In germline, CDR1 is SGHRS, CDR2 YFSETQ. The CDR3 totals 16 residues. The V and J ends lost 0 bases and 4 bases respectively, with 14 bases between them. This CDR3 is CASSLGPLKDYNEQFF. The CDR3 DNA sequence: TGCGCCAGCAGCTTGGGGCCCCTAAAGGATTACAATGAGCAGTTCTTC.

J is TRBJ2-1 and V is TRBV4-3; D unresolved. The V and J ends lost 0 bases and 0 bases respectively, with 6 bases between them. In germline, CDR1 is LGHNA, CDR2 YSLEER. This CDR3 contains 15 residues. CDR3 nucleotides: TGCGCCAGCAGCCAAGAAATGAGCTCCTACAATGAGCAGTTCTTC. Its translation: CASSQEMSSYNEQFF.

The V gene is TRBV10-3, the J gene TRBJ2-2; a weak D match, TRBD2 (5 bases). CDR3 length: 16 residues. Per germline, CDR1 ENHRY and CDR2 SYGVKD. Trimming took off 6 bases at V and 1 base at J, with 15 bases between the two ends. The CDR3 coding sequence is TGTGCCATCAGCCCATCCCCACTAGGGAACACCGGGGAGCTGTTTTTT. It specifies CAISPSPLGNTGELFF.

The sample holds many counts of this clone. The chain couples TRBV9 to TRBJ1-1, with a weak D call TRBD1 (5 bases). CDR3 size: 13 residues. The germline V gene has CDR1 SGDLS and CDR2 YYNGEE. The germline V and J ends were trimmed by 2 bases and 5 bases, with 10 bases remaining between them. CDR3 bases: TGTGCCAGCAGCGTTTGGGGGGAGACTGAAGCTTTCTTT. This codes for CASSVWGETEAFF.

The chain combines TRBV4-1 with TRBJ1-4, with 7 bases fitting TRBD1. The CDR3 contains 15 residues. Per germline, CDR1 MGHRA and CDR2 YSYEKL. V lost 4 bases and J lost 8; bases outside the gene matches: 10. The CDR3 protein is CASSPGTADPEKLFF. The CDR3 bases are TGCGCCAGCAGCCCCGGGACAGCGGACCCCGAAAAACTGTTTTTT.

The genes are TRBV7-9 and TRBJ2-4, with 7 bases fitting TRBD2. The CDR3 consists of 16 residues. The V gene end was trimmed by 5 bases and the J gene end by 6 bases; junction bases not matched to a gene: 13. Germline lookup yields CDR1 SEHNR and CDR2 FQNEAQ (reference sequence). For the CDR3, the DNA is TGTGCCAGCAGCCCAGGGAGGCGGGAGAAGTTAAACATTCAGTACTTC. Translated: CASSPGRREKLNIQYF.

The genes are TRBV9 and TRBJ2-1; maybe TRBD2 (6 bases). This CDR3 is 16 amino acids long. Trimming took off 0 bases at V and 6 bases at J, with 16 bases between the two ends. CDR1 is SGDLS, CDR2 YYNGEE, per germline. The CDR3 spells CASSVGFSGILNEQFF. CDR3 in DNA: TGTGCCAGCAGCGTAGGTTTTAGCGGTATTCTCAATGAGCAGTTCTTC.

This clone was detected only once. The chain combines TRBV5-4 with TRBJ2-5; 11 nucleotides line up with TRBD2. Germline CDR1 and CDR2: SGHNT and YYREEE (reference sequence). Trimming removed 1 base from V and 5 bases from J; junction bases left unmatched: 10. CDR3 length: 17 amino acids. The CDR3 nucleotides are TGTGCCAGCAGCTTGCCCCTAGCGGGAGGCCGAATGGAGACCCAGTACTTC. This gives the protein CASSLPLAGGRMETQYF.